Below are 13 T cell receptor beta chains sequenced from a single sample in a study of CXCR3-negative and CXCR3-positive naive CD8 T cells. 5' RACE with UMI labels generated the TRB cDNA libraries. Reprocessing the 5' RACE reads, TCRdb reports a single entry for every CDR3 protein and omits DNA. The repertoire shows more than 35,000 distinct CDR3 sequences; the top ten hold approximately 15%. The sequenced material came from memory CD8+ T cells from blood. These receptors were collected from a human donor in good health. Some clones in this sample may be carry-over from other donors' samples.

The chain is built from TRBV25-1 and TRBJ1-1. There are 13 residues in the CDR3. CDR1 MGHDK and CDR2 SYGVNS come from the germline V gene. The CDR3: CASMRGMNTEAFF.

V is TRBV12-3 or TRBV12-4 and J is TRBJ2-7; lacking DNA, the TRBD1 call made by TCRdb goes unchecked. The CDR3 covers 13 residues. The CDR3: CASSTGHSYEQYF.

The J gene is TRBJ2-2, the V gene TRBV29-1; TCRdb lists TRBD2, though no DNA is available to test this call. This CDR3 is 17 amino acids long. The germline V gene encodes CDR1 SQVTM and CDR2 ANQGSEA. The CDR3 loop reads CSVEDRPGRANTGELFF.

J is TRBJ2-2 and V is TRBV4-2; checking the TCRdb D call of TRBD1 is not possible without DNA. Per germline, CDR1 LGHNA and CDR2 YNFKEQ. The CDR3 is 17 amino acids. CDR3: CASSQVVTDSNTGELFF.

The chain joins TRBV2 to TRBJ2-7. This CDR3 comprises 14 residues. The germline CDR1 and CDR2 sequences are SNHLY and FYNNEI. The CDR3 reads CASRWDPPSSEQYF.

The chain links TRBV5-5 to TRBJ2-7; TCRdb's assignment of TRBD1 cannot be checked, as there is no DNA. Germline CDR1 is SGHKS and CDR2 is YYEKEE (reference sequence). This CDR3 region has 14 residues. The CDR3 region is CASSFVSGRQEQYF.

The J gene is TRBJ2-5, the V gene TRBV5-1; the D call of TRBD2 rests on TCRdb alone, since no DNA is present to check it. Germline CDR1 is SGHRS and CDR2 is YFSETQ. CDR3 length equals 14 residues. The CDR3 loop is CASGEDPNQETQYF.

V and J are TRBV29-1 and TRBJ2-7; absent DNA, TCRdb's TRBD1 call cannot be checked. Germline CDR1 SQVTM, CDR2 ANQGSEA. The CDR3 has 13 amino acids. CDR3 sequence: CSVEQGEAYEQYF.

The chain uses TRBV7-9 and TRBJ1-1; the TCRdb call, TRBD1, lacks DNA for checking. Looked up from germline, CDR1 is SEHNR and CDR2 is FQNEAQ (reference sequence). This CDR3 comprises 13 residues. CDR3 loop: CASSWGPNTEAFF.

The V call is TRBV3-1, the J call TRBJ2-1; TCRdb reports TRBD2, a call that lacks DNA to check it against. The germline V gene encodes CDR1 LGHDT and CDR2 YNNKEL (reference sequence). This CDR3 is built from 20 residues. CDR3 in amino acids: CASSQSQRDYSSSSYNEQFF.

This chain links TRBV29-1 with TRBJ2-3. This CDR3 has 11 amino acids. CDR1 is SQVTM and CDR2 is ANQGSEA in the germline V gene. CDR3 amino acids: CSVEYLNTQYF.

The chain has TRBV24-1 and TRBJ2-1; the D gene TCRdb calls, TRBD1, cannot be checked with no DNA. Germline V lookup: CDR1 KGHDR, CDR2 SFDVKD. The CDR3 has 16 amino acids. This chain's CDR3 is CATSAPRQGSYNEQFF.

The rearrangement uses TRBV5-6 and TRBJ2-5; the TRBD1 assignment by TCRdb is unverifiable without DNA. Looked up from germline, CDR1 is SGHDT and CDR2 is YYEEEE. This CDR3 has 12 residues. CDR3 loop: CASRRGGETQYF.